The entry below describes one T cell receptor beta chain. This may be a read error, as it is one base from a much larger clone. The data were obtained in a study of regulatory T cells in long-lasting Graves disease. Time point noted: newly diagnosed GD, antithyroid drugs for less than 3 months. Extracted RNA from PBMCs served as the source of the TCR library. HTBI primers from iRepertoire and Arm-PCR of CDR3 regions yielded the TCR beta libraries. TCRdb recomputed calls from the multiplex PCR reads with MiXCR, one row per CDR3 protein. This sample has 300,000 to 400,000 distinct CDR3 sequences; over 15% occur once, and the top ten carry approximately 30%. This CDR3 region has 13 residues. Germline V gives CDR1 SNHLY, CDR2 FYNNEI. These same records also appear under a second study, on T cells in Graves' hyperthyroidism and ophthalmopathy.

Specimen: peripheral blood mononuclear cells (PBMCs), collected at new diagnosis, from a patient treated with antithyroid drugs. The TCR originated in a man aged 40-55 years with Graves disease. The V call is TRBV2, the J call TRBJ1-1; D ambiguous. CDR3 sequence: CASTVEGNTGAFF. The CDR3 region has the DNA TGTGCCAGCACAGTGGAGGGCAACACTGGAGCTTTCTTT.